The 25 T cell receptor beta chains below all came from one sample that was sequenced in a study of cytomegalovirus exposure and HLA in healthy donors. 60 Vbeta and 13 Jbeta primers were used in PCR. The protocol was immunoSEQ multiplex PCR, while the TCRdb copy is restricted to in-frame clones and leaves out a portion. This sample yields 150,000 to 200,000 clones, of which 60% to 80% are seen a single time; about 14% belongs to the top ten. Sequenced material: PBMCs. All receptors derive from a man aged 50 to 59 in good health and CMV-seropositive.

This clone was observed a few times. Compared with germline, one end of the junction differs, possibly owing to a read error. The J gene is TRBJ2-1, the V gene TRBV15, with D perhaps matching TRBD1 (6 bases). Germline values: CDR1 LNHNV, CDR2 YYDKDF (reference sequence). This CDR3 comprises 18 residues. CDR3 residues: CATSGPTGLVGSSNEQFF. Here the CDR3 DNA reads TGTGCCACCAGCGGACCAACAGGGCTGGTTGGGTCCTCCAATGAGCAGTTCTTC.

The CDR3 sequence is CATRGTTAGEQFF. The CDR3 DNA follows: TGTGCCACGAGGGGGACAACGGCGGGTGAGCAGTTCTTC. The genes are TRBV2 and TRBJ2-1; tentative D call: TRBD1 (6 bases). Germline values: CDR1 SNHLY, CDR2 FYNNEI. The CDR3 length is 13 residues. Deletions cut 10 bases from V and 9 bases from J, with 19 bases between.

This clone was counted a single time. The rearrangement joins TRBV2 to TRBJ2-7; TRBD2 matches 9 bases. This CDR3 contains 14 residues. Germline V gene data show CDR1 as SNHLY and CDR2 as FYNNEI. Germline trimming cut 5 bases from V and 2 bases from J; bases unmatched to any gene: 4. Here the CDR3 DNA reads TGTGCCAGCAGTAAGACTAGCGGTGCCTACGAGCAGTACTTC. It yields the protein CASSKTSGAYEQYF.

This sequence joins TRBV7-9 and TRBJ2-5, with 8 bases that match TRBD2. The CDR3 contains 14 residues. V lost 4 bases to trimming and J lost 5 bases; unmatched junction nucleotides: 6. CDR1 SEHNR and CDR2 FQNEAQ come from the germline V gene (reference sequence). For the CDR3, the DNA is TGTGCCAGCAGCTCCGGGGGGGGTTTGGAGACCCAGTACTTC. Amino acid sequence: CASSSGGGLETQYF.

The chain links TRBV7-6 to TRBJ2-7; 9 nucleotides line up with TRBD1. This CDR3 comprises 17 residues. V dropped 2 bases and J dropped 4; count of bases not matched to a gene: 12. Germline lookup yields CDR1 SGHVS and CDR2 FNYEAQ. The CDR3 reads CASSLQNSGTGLYEQYF. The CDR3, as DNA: TGTGCCAGCAGCTTACAGAATTCCGGGACAGGGTTGTACGAGCAGTACTTC.

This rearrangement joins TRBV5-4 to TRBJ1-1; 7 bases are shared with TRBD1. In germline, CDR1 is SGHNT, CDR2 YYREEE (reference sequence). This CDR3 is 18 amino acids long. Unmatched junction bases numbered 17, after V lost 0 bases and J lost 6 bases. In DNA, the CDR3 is TGTGCCAGCAGCTTGGGGCGTGGGGCAGGGGGGCGAAGGGCTGAAGCTTTCTTT. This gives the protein CASSLGRGAGGRRAEAFF.

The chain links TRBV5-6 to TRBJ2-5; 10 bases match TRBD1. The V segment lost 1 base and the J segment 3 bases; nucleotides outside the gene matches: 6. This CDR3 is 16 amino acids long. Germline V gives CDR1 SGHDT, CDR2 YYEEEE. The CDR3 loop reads CASSLLGTGEKETQYF. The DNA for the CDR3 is TGTGCCAGCAGCTTGTTAGGGACAGGGGAAAAAGAGACCCAGTACTTC. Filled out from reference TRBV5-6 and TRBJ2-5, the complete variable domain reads DAGVTQSPTHLIKTRGQQVTLRCSPKSGHDTVSWYQQALGQGPQFIFQYYEEEERQRGNFPDRFSGHQFPNYSSELNVNALLLGDSALYLCASSLLGTGEKETQYFGPGTRLLVL.

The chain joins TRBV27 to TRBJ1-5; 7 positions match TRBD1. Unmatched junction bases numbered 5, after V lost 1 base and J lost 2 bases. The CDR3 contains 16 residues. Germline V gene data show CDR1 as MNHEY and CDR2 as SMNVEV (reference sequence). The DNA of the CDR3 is TGTGCCAGCAGTTTATATTGGCAGGGGGGCAATCAGCCCCAGCATTTT. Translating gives CASSLYWQGGNQPQHF.

The CDR3 bases are TGTGCCAGCAGCTCTCTGTACCAAGAGACCCAGTACTTC. Translation gives CASSSLYQETQYF. The chain has TRBV7-2 and TRBJ2-5; D unclear. CDR3 size: 13 residues. Germline V gene lookup returns CDR1 SGHTA and CDR2 FQGNSA. V dropped 4 bases and J dropped 0 bases, with 6 bases sitting between them.

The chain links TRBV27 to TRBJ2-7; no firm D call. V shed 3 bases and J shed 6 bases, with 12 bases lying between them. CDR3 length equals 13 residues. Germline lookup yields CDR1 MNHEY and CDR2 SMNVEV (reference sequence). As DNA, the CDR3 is TGTGCCAGCAGTTTGTGGTGGTCGGGCGAGCAGTACTTC. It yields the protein CASSLWWSGEQYF.

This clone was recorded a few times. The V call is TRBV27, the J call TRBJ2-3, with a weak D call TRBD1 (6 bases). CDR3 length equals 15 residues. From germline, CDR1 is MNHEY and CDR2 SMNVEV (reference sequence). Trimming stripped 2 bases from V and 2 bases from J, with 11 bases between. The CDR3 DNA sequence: TGTGCCAGCAGTTTAACCAGGGGAAACACAGATACGCAGTATTTT. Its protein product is CASSLTRGNTDTQYF.

The CDR3 protein is CASSTGGRYGYTF. CDR3 sequence (DNA): TGTGCCAGCAGTACAGGGGGGAGGTATGGCTACACCTTC. V gene TRBV2 combines with J gene TRBJ1-2; 8 bases agree with TRBD1. CDR3 length: 13 amino acids. The germline CDR1 and CDR2 sequences are SNHLY and FYNNEI. Germline trimming cut 5 bases from V and 5 bases from J; bases unmatched to any gene: 4.

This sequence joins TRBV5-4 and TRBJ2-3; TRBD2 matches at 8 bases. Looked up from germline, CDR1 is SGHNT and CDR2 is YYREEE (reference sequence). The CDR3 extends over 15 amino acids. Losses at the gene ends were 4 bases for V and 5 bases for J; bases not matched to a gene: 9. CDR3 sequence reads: CASSAPGLDIDTQYF. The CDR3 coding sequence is TGTGCCAGCAGCGCTCCGGGACTAGACATAGATACGCAGTATTTT. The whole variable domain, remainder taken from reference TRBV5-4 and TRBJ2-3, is ETGVTQSPTHLIKTRGQQVTLRCSSQSGHNTVSWYQQALGQGPQFIFQYYREEENGRGNFPPRFSGLQFPNYSSELNVNALELDDSALYLCASSAPGLDIDTQYFGPGTRLTVL.

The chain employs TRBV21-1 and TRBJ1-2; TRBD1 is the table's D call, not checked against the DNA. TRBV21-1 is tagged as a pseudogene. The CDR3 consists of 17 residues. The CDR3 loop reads CASSDPGHLLRNYGYTF. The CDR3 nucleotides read TGTGCCAGCAGCGACCCGGGACACCTATTACGGAACTATGGCTACACCTTC.

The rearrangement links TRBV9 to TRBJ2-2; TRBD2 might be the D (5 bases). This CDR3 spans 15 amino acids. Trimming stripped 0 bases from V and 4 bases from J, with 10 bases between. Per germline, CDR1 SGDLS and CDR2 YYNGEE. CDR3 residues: CASSVGVGSTGELFF. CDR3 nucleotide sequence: TGTGCCAGCAGCGTAGGGGTGGGGAGCACCGGGGAGCTGTTTTTT.

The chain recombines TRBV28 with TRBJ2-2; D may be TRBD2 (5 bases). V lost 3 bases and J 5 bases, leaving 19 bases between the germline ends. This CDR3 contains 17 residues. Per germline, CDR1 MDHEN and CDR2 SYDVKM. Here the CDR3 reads CASSLFTRGRGTGELFF. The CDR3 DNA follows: TGTGCCAGCAGTTTGTTTACACGAGGTCGAGGGACCGGGGAGCTGTTTTTT.

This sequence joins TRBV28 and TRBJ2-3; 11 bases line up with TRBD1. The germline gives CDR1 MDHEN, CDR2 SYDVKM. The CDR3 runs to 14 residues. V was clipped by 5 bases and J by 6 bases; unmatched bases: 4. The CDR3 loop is CASSQDRGPDTQYF. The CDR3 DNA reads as TGTGCCAGCAGTCAGGACAGGGGGCCCGATACGCAGTATTTT.

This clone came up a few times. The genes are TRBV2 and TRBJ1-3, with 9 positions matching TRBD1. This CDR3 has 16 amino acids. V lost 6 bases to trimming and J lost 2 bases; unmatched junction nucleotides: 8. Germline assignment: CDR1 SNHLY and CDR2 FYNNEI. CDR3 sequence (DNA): TGTGCCAGCAGCGAACAGGGGGCTGGGACTGGAAACACCATATATTTT. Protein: CASSEQGAGTGNTIYF.

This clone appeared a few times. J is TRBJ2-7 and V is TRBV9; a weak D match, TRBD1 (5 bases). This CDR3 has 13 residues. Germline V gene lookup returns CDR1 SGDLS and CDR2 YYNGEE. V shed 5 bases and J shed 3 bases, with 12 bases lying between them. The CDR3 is CASSAGSYYEQYF. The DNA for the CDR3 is TGTGCCAGCAGTGCAGGGTCTTACTACGAGCAGTACTTC.

CDR3 in DNA: TGTGCCAGCAGGGTACAGGGGACCGCTAACTATGGCTACACCTTC. Encoded protein: CASRVQGTANYGYTF. The chain employs TRBV2 and TRBJ1-2; 7 positions match TRBD1. Trimming took 6 bases from V and 0 from J; bases not matched to a gene: 7. The CDR3 spans 15 residues. Germline CDR1 is SNHLY and CDR2 is FYNNEI.

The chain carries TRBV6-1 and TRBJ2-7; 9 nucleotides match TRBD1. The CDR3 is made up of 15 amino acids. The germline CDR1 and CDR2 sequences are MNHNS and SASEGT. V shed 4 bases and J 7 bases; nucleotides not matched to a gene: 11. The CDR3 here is CASSGGTGSAGEQYV. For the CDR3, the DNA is TGTGCCAGCAGTGGAGGGACAGGGAGCGCCGGGGAGCAGTACGTC.

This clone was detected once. CDR3 residues: CASIRTSDRETQYF. CDR3 DNA sequence: TGTGCCAGCATCCGGACTAGCGATAGGGAGACCCAGTACTTC. The gene calls are TRBV6-1 and TRBJ2-5, with 9 bases lining up with TRBD2. Trimming at V came to 7 bases and at J to 5 bases, leaving 8 bases not matched to a gene. The CDR3 covers 14 residues. The germline gives CDR1 MNHNS, CDR2 SASEGT.

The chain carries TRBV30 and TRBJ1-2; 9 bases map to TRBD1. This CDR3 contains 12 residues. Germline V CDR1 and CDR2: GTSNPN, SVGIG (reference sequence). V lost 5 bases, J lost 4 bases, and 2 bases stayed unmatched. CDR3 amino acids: CAWGDRAYGYTF. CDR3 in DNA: TGTGCCTGGGGGGACAGGGCCTATGGCTACACCTTC.

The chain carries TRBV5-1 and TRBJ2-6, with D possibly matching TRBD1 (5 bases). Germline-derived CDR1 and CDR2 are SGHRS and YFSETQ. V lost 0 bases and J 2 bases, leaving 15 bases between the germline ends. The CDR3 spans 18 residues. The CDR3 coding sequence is TGCGCCAGCAGCTTGGTAGCAGGGATGAGGACTGGGGCCAACGTCCTGACTTTC. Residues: CASSLVAGMRTGANVLTF.

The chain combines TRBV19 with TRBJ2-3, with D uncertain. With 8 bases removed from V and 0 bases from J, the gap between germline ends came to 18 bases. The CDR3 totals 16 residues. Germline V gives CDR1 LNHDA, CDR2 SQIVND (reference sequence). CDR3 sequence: CASPGPYTTSTDTQYF. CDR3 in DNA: TGTGCCAGTCCAGGCCCATACACCACTAGCACAGATACGCAGTATTTT.